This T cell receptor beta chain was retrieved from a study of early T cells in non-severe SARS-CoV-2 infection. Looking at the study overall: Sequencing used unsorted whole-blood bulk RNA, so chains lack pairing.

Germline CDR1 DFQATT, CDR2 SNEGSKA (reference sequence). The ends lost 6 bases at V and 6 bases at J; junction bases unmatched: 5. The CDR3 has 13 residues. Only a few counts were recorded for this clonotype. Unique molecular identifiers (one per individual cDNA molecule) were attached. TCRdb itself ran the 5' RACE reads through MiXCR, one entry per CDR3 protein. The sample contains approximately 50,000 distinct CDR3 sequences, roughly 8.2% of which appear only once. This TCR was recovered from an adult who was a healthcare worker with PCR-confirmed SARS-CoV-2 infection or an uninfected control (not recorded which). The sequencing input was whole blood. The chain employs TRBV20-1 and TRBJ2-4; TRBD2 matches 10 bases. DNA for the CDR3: TGCAGTGCGGGACGGACTAGCGGAAACATTCAGTACTTC. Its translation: CSAGRTSGNIQYF.